These 14 T cell receptor beta chains share one sample of origin, sequenced in a study of T cell responses to AZD1222 COVID-19 vaccine. Repertoires were generated with immunoSEQ multiplex PCR, while TCRdb's copy carries only in-frame clones and drops some. The sample shows 90,000 to 95,000 clones, roughly nine tenths of them seen only once. Material: peripheral blood, obtained on day 0 of AZD1222 vaccination. These receptors were taken from an adult in good health.

The chain couples TRBV7-2 to TRBJ1-5; D gene uncertain. The germline gives CDR1 SGHTA, CDR2 FQGNSA. The CDR3 has 15 residues. V shed 1 base and J shed 0 bases, with 7 bases lying between them. The CDR3 DNA follows: TGTGCCAGCAGCTTAGAGAGGAATAGCAATCAGCCCCAGCATTTT. Amino acids: CASSLERNSNQPQHF.

This chain uses TRBV24-1 with TRBJ2-3; no clear D gene. Germline CDR1 KGHDR, CDR2 SFDVKD. CDR3 length equals 13 residues. With 2 bases removed from V and 6 bases from J, the gap between germline ends came to 8 bases. CDR3 residues: CATSDSTVDTQYF. The CDR3 region has the DNA TGTGCCACCAGTGATTCCACGGTCGATACGCAGTATTTT.

J is TRBJ2-5 and V is TRBV9, with 10 nucleotides matching TRBD1. Trimming at V came to 2 bases and at J to 5 bases, leaving 6 bases not matched to a gene. Germline CDR1 and CDR2: SGDLS and YYNGEE. This CDR3 region has 15 residues. CDR3 bases: TGTGCCAGCAGCGTGGACAGGGGGGAGGTGGAGACCCAGTACTTC. Translating gives CASSVDRGEVETQYF.

The chain employs TRBV28 and TRBJ1-2, with D perhaps matching TRBD1 (6 bases). Germline V lookup: CDR1 MDHEN, CDR2 SYDVKM. CDR3 length: 14 residues. V was clipped by 5 bases and J by 4 bases, with 14 bases between them. The CDR3 sequence is CASSAGTPSYGYTF. In nucleotides, the CDR3 is TGTGCCAGCAGTGCCGGGACACCGTCCTATGGCTACACCTTC.

The chain links TRBV27 to TRBJ2-7, with 9 bases fitting TRBD1. V lost 8 bases, J lost 2 bases, and 7 bases stayed unmatched. The germline V gene has CDR1 MNHEY and CDR2 SMNVEV (reference sequence). The CDR3 sequence is 14 residues long. The CDR3 DNA reads as TGTGCCAGCTCGGCGGGACAGGGTACCTACGAGCAGTACTTC. Its protein product is CASSAGQGTYEQYF.

The chain links TRBV5-8 to TRBJ2-7; D may be TRBD2 (6 bases). Germline CDR1 SGHTS, CDR2 YDEGEE. V was shortened by 3 bases and J by 3 bases, with 16 bases between the two germline ends. The CDR3 length is 15 residues. The CDR3 bases are TGTGCCAGCAGCTCGCTGGCGGGAAGGAGCTACGAGCAGTACTTC. This codes for CASSSLAGRSYEQYF.

This chain links TRBV19 with TRBJ1-5, with D tentatively TRBD1 (6 bases). The CDR3 runs 15 residues. Between the trimmed V and J ends, which lost 3 bases and 6 bases, there was a span of 15 bases. The germline CDR1 and CDR2 sequences are LNHDA and SQIVND (reference sequence). CDR3 DNA: TGTGCCAGTAGTATGCCAGGGGTATTTGGTCAGCCCCAGCATTTT. It specifies CASSMPGVFGQPQHF.

The chain is built from TRBV28 and TRBJ2-7, with 10 nucleotides matching TRBD2. Germline loops: CDR1 MDHEN, CDR2 SYDVKM. Trimming took 4 bases from V and 0 from J; bases not matched to a gene: 6. The CDR3 runs to 16 residues. The CDR3 DNA sequence: TGTGCCAGCAGTTCGGCCGGGACTAGCGTCTCCTACGAGCAGTACTTC. As protein: CASSSAGTSVSYEQYF.

The V call is TRBV12-5, the J call TRBJ2-2; maybe TRBD1 (5 bases). The V gene's germline CDR1 is LGHNT and CDR2 FRNRAP. The CDR3 is made up of 17 amino acids. Trimming shortened V by 6 bases and J by 4 bases, and 21 bases separated the two germline ends. The CDR3 sequence is CASGLGPIPGITGELFF. CDR3 in DNA: TGTGCTAGTGGCCTGGGTCCCATCCCAGGGATCACCGGGGAGCTGTTTTTT.

This sequence joins TRBV3-1 (or the pseudogene TRBV3-2) and TRBJ2-3; D remains unclear. The CDR3 runs to 14 residues. Germline loops: CDR1 LGHDT, CDR2 YNNKEL (reference sequence). The ends were cut back, 0 bases at V and 4 bases at J, with 8 bases in the middle. CDR3 nucleotides: TGTGCCAGCAGCCAAGAAGGGCTCCCAGATACGCAGTATTTT. Protein product: CASSQEGLPDTQYF.

This sequence joins TRBV2 and TRBJ2-3; 10 positions match TRBD2. The V segment lost 5 bases and the J segment 5 bases; nucleotides outside the gene matches: 7. The CDR3 has 15 amino acids. The germline V gene encodes CDR1 SNHLY and CDR2 FYNNEI. CDR3 sequence (DNA): TGTGCCAGCAGTATGCTAGCGGGGGCGAGAGATACGCAGTATTTT. It yields the protein CASSMLAGARDTQYF. The full variable domain, in which reference TRBV2 and TRBJ2-3 provide the parts outside the CDR3, is EPEVTQTPSHQVTQMGQEVILRCVPISNHLYFYWYRQILGQKVEFLVSFYNNEISEKSEIFDDQFSVERPDGSNFTLKIRSTKLEDSAMYFCASSMLAGARDTQYFGPGTRLTVL.

The rearrangement links TRBV5-6 to TRBJ2-7; D remains unclear. This CDR3 is built from 11 residues. Germline V gives CDR1 SGHDT, CDR2 YYEEEE. The germline V and J ends were trimmed by 4 bases and 8 bases, with 10 bases remaining between them. CDR3 bases: TGTGCCAGCAGCCTGGGCTGGCAGCAGTACTTC. Protein sequence: CASSLGWQQYF.

The rearrangement links TRBV28 to TRBJ1-5; no reliable D call. The CDR3 is made up of 14 amino acids. V was shortened by 3 bases and J by 1 base, with 7 bases between the two germline ends. Germline V lookup: CDR1 MDHEN, CDR2 SYDVKM. The CDR3 spells CASSLGQSNQPQHF. In DNA, the CDR3 is TGTGCCAGCAGTTTGGGCCAGAGCAATCAGCCCCAGCATTTT. Full variable domain (remainder filled in from reference TRBV28 and TRBJ1-5): DVKVTQSSRYLVKRTGEKVFLECVQDMDHENMFWYRQDPGLGLRLIYFSYDVKMKEKGDIPEGYSVSREKKERFSLILESASTNQTSMYLCASSLGQSNQPQHFGDGTRLSIL.

The chain carries TRBV6-4 and TRBJ2-2; D remains unclear. CDR3 length: 16 amino acids. Between the trimmed V and J ends, which lost 0 bases and 2 bases, there was a span of 10 bases. Germline V gives CDR1 MRHNA, CDR2 SNTAGT. The CDR3 spells CASSDSSRGNTGELFF. In DNA, the CDR3 is TGTGCCAGCAGTGACTCGTCACGAGGAAACACCGGGGAGCTGTTTTTT.